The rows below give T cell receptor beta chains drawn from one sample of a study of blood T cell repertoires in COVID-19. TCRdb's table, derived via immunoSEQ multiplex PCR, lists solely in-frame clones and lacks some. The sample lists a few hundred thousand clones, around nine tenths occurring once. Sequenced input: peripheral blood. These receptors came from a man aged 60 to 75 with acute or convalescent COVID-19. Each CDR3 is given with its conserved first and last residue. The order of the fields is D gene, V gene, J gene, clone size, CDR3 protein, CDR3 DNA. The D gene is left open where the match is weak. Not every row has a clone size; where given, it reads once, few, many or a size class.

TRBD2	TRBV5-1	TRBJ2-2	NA	CASSQSGGGTGELFF	TGCGCCAGCAGCCAAAGCGGGGGAGGTACCGGGGAGCTGTTTTTT
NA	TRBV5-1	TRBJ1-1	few	CASRELTGEAFF	TGCGCCAGCAGAGAGCTAACGGGAGAAGCTTTCTTT
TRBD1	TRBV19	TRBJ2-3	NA	CASRPGQGTDTQYF	TGTGCCAGTCGTCCGGGACAGGGGACAGATACGCAGTATTTT
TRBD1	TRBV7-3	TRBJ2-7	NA	CASSLGTGNYEQYF	TGTGCCAGCAGCTTAGGGACAGGGAACTACGAGCAGTACTTC
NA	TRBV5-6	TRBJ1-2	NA	CASSLGRDSGYTF	TGTGCCAGCAGCTTGGGACGGGACTCAGGCTACACCTTC
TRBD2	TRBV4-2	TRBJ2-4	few	CASSVERSGGPGGNIQYF	TGTGCCAGCAGCGTCGAACGGAGCGGGGGCCCCGGAGGAAACATTCAGTACTTC
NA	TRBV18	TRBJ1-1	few	CASSPTRASMNTEAFF	TGTGCCAGCTCACCAACTAGGGCAAGTATGAACACTGAAGCTTTCTTT
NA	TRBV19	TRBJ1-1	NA	CASSIGGGALIHTEAFF	TGTGCCAGTAGTATAGGTGGGGGGGCGCTTATTCATACTGAAGCTTTCTTT
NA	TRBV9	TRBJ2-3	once	CASSVGGIADTQYF	TGTGCCAGCAGCGTTGGGGGGATCGCAGATACGCAGTATTTT
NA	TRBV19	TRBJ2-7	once	CASSIHGDINPTYEQYF	TGTGCCAGTAGTATCCACGGGGACATTAATCCGACCTACGAGCAGTACTTC
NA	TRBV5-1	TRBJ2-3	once	CASSPGEGTDTQYF	TGCGCCAGCAGCCCAGGTGAGGGAACAGATACGCAGTATTTT
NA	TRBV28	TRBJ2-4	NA	CASSLRSPAGVNIQYF	TGTGCCAGCAGTTTAAGAAGCCCCGCAGGGGTAAACATTCAGTACTTC
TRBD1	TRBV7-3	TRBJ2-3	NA	CASTTGGLTDTQYF	TGTGCCAGCACAACAGGGGGCCTGACAGATACGCAGTATTTT
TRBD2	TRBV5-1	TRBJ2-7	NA	CASSSPKPGLAYEQYF	TGCGCCAGCAGCTCTCCAAAACCGGGACTAGCCTACGAGCAGTACTTC
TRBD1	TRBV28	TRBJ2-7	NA	CASSTTGQGASYEQYF	TGTGCCAGCAGTACCACCGGACAGGGGGCGTCCTACGAGCAGTACTTC
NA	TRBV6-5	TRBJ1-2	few	CAVKGVVNYGYTF	TGTGCCGTAAAGGGGGTCGTTAACTATGGCTACACCTTC
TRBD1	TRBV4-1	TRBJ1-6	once	CASSQDRFRDSRSYNSPLHF	TGCGCCAGCAGCCAAGATCGCTTCCGGGACAGTCGCTCCTATAATTCACCCCTCCACTTT
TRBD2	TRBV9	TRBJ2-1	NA	CASSASLSGAYNEQFF	TGTGCCAGCAGCGCCAGCCTTAGCGGGGCTTACAATGAGCAGTTCTTC
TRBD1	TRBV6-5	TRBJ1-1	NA	CASTLQGASGTEAFF	TGTGCCAGCACCCTACAGGGGGCGTCGGGCACTGAAGCTTTCTTT
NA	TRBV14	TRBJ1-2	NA	CASSLRDKANYGYTF	TGTGCCAGCAGCCTCAGGGACAAAGCTAACTATGGCTACACCTTC
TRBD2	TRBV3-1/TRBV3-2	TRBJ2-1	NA	CASSRGGTRTNNEQFF	TGTGCCAGCAGCCGGGGGGGAACACGGACAAACAATGAGCAGTTCTTC
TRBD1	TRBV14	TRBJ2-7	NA	CASSTRRGQGSEQYF	TGTGCCAGCAGCACACGGCGGGGACAGGGATCTGAGCAGTACTTC
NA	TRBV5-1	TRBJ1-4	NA	CASSLTGTTTNEKLFF	TGCGCCAGCAGCTTGACAGGGACCACAACTAATGAAAAACTGTTTTTT
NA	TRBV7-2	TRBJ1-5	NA	CASSRAGGSNQPQHF	TGTGCCAGCAGCCGGGCGGGGGGAAGCAATCAGCCCCAGCATTTT
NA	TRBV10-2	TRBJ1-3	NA	CASSEQTGRVTGNTIYF	TGCGCCAGCAGTGAGCAAACAGGGAGAGTGACTGGAAACACCATATATTTT
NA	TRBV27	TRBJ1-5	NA	CASSPYSNQPQHF	TGTGCCAGCAGTCCGTATAGCAATCAGCCCCAGCATTTT
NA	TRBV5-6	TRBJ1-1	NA	CASSLETPAYRITEAFF	TGTGCCAGCAGCTTGGAGACCCCTGCGTACAGAATCACTGAAGCTTTCTTT
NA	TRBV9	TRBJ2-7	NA	CASSRTGMVYEQYF	TGTGCCAGCAGCAGAACCGGGATGGTTTACGAGCAGTACTTC
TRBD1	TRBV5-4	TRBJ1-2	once	CASSVYPGQGYGYTF	TGTGCCAGCAGCGTGTATCCGGGACAGGGTTACGGCTACACCTTC
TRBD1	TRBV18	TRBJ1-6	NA	CASSHGTGVPSKHNSPLHF	TGTGCCAGCTCGCACGGGACAGGGGTCCCATCTAAACATAATTCACCCCTCCACTTT